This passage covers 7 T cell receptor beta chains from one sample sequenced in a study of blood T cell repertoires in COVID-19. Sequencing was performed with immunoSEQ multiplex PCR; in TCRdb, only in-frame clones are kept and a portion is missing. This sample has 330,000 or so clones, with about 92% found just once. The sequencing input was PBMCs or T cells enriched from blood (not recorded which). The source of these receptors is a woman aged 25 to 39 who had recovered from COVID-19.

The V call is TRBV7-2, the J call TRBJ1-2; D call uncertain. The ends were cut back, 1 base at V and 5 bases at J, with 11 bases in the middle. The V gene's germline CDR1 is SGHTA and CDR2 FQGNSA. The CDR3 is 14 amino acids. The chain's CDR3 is CASSLGGSQYGYTF. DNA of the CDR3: TGTGCCAGCAGCTTAGGCGGCAGCCAATATGGCTACACCTTC.

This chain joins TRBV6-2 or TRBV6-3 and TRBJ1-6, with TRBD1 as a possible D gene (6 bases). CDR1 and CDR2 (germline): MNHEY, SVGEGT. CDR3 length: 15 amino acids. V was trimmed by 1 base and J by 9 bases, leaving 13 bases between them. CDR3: CASSYWQGQASPLHF. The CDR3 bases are TGTGCCAGCAGTTACTGGCAGGGGCAGGCTTCACCCCTCCACTTT.

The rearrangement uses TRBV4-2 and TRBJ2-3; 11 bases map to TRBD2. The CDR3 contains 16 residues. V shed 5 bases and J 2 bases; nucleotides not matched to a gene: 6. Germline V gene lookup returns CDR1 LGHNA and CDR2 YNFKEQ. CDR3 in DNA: TGTGCCAGCAGCACCGGGACTAGCGGAGACACAGATACGCAGTATTTT. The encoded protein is CASSTGTSGDTDTQYF.

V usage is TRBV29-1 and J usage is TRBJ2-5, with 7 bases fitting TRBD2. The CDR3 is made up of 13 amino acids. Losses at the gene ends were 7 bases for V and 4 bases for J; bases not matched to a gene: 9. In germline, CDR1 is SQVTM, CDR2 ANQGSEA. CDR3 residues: CSATGTIGETQYF. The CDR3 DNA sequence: TGCAGCGCTACCGGGACTATTGGAGAGACCCAGTACTTC.

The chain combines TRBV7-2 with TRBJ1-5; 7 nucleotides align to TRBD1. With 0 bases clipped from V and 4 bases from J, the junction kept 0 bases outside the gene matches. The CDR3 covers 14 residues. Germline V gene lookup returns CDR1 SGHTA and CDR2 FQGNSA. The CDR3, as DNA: TGTGCCAGCAGCTTAGCCAGGGGGAATCAGCCCCAGCATTTT. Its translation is CASSLARGNQPQHF.

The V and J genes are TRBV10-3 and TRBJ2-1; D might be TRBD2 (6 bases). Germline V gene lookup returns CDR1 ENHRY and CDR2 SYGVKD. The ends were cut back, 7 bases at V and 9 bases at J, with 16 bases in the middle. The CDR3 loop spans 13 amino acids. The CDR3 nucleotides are TGTGCCATCATCTCGGACGGGGGTGGTGAGCAGTTCTTC. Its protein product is CAIISDGGGEQFF.

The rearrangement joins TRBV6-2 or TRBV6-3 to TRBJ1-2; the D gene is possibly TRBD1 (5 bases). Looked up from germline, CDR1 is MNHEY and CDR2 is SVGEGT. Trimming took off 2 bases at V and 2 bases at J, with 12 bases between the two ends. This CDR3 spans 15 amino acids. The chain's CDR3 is CASSYAQGRNYGYTF. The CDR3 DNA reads TGTGCCAGCAGTTACGCCCAGGGCAGAAACTATGGCTACACCTTC.